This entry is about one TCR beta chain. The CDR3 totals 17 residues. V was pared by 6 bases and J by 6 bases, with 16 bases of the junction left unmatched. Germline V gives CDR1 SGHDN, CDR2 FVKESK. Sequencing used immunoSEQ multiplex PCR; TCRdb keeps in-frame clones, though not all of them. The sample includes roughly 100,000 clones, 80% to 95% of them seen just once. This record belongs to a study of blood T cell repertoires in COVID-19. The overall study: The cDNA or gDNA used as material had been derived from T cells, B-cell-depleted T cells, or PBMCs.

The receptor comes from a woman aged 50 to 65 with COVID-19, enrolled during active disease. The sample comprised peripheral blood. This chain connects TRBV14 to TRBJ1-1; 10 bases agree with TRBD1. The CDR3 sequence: CASSSTRQGARSAEAFF. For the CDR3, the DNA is TGTGCCAGCAGTTCCACTCGACAGGGGGCGAGAAGCGCTGAAGCTTTCTTT.